This T cell receptor beta chain was profiled in a study of beta chain features in type 1 diabetes. Study-level points and caveats: Type 1 diabetes patients had moderately but significantly shorter TCRB CDR3s in all four CD4+ subsets. Within the patient group, naive, central memory and Treg TCRB repertoires appeared more similar to each other than within healthy donors. For cells with high TCR expression, cDNA sequencing could yield over-representation.

On average, the one heparinised blood draw given by each donor was approximately 0.12 L. The germline gives CDR1 MDHEN, CDR2 SYDVKM. The CDR3 has 11 amino acids. Between the trimmed V and J ends, which lost 1 base and 5 bases, there was a span of 2 bases. Regarding this clone: No antigen is known for it. In the same sample, other DNA sequences code for this CDR3.

Investigators reverse transcribed all isolated RNA, so they sequenced expressed TCRB transcripts. Assay used: immunoSEQ multiplex PCR; TCRdb lists only in-frame clones, some missing. Seen here are 330,000 or so clones, around 13% observed once, and the top ten hold around 0.0099%. The sample taken for sequencing was naive CD4+ T cells from blood. The clonotype was recovered from a woman aged 18 to 35 with type 1 diabetes. The rearrangement uses TRBV28 and TRBJ2-5, with D uncertain. The CDR3 protein is CASSLSETQYF. In DNA form, the CDR3 reads TGTGCCAGCAGTTTATCTGAGACCCAGTACTTC.